This TCR beta chain was recovered during a study of cytomegalovirus exposure and HLA in healthy donors listed by TCRdb under 2017. Study-level background: According to an earlier analysis of several hundred of the donors, some 180 million T cells yielded over 90 million unique TCR beta sequences and more than 250 Gb of sequence data. An early release covering roughly 600 HLA-typed donors comprised approximately 290 gigabases of sequencing data and tens of millions of unique TCR sequences. Of the approximately 400 genotyped donors, approximately 83% fell in the genetic ancestry cluster associated with self-reported Caucasian donors. The study aimed to test whether signatures of past pathogen exposure could be identified by cataloging public T cell receptors. Using immunosequencing, the study profiled T cell repertoires from about 610 subjects and related those repertoires to cytomegalovirus serostatus. In addition to the first cohort of 650 to 750 subjects, a separate validation cohort of approximately 120 different subjects was used. To predict cytomegalovirus infection status, the study brought together high-throughput TCR immunosequencing, statistical association of individual TCRs with disease status, and machine learning. A later analysis re-analyzed previously published TCR beta repertoires from roughly 630 donors and added high-resolution HLA genotyping to study TCR occurrence patterns. Rather than drawing on any new phenotypic data, the later analysis identified candidate immune exposures from TCR beta sequences and the way those sequences occurred across donors. An earlier analysis of around 540 of the donors applied high-throughput TCR beta sequencing to assess whether each TCR beta V gene segment acted as functional or pseudogenic. Donor age, sex, ethnicity and CMV serostatus were collected together with the repertoire data. A later genetic analysis used genome-wide SNP genotypes for about three fifths of the 666 donors, treating that subset as a discovery cohort. All discovery cohort repertoires had been generated on a single sequencing platform. Class I and class II HLA loci were covered by the typing at four-digit resolution. The number of donors typed differed by locus, with about 629-630 for A, B, C, DRB1 and DQB1, roughly 550 for DQA1, over 600 for DPA1, and roughly 450 for DPB1. Roughly five DR-DQ haplotypes were treated as single units for association and clustering because of strong linkage in the cohort. Across 300 to 500 genotyped donors of the cohort, an average of roughly 250,000 unique TCR beta nucleotide sequences per donor were sequenced, and approximately 19% of those sequences were non-productive.

CDR1 and CDR2 were assigned from the germline V gene as SGHDT and YYEEEE. A distance of 24 bases separates the germline ends of V and J, which lose 4 bases and 8 bases respectively. From its cysteine to its phenylalanine, the CDR3 spans 16 amino acids. Solely the CDR3 DNA is kept, with 48 bases framed from the first base. The cohort was made up of several hundred healthy bone marrow donors. At the time of sampling, all cohort members were nominally healthy, though unrecorded immune exposures were likely present. The donor was CMV seronegative and belonged to the group of 352 seronegative cohort members. Each donor provided a peripheral blood sample, and peripheral blood mononuclear cells were used for TCR beta sequencing. Genomic DNA extraction from the blood cell samples was performed with the Qiagen DNeasy Blood Extraction Kit. Receptor amplification or capture employed the immunoSEQ multiplex PCR assay. For the multiplex PCR, a mixture combining 60 forward primers for TCR Vbeta segments and 13 reverse primers for TCR Jbeta segments was used. Amplification of the CDR3 region of rearranged TCR beta genes was performed with a multiplex PCR assay on genomic DNA. The amplified TCR beta libraries were sequenced on the Illumina HiSeq System as 87-base-pair reads. The source study handled its data this way. In a later analysis, 70 million to 95 million unique TCR beta chains were counted across the 500 to 850 repertoires, and roughly 11 million of these chains were shared by at least two donors. A nearest-neighbor algorithm error-corrected the raw reads and collapsed the reads into unique sequences, merging closely related sequences to remove PCR and sequencing errors. Alignment of CDR3 sequences to IMGT reference sequences was used to assign V, D and J gene segments. For a sequence to be retained, at least a six-nucleotide match to both a V gene segment and a J gene segment was required. Rearrangements were called productive when the CDR3 lacked stop codons and stayed in frame with V and J; all others were non-productive. CDR3 was defined according to IMGT convention as the region running from the second conserved V-encoded cysteine to the conserved J-encoded phenylalanine. Sequences without an unambiguous match to a single V gene segment were excluded from the earlier analysis of 450 to 650 of the donors. An earlier analysis of almost 600 of the donors classified V segments as functional when productive rearrangements were above 56.7% and as segregating when the standard deviation between donors was above 5%. A statistical classification framework was built to diagnose cytomegalovirus status from the catalog of TCR beta chain sequences. In a later analysis, TCR nucleotide sequences were compared against IMGT/GENE-DB human TR gene sequences so that V and J genes could be assigned. The TCRdist pipeline was used in a later analysis to assign CDR3 sequences and most-parsimonious VDJ recombination scenarios. In a later analysis, every TCR beta chain was defined by the combination of its CDR3 amino acid sequence and its V-gene family, and reads without a unique V-gene family were dropped. To address suspected cross-contamination and a sequencing artifact, a later analysis removed some 620 highly shared, low-generation-probability nucleotide sequences. A later analysis calculated a clonal expansion index for each public chain from normalized within-repertoire ranks of inferred template counts. In a later analysis, generation probabilities were computed using a VDJ recombination model fitted to out-of-frame rearrangements, and the results were checked against IGoR. Hypergeometric tests were used in a later analysis to score TCR-TCR, TCR-HLA and TCR-CMV co-occurrence, with a repertoire-size bias correction applied to the TCR pairs. In a later analysis, false discovery rates were estimated by permuting HLA or CMV assignments 20 times. A later analysis grouped co-occurring TCRs with DBSCAN, adding TCRdist sequence similarity when clustering within HLA-allele-positive subsets. Repertoires with fewer than 30,000 or more than 120,000 public chains, plus five repertoires with anomalous nucleotide sharing, were excluded from co-occurrence clustering. Not all clones reach the TCRdb copy of this immuneACCESS table, which keeps in-frame sequences only. Checked studies attribute under half of the gap to unresolved V genes and leave the rest unexplained. The DNA was the basis for D and trimming; V, J and clone size are from that table. The sample table records approximately 160,000 clones; around 72% of these occur just once. The ten biggest clones cover roughly 1.4% of the sample.

The full study reports these points: Sequencing depth was assumed to be roughly uniform across donors in the presence/absence analyses, though that assumption may not hold. Correlated functional status among segregating V segments might reflect linkage disequilibrium, but an unknown experimental factor could not be ruled out. In a later analysis, TCR association rates were found to vary across HLA loci, with the most associated TCRs seen for DRB1 alleles and the fewest for HLA-C alleles. For the cohort, immune exposure information was limited to CMV serostatus. Roughly 17 rarely observed V segments, including chromosome 9 orphons, were excluded from the earlier analysis of about 500 of the donors because counts were too low. Because HLA typing was missing for some donors at each locus, association tests included only the typed subset. An earlier analysis of 587 of the donors showed that most TCR beta V segments appeared in productive rearrangements either about 87% or about 30% of the time, which broadly matched IMGT annotations. A later analysis reported that several top co-occurrence clusters appeared linked to parvovirus B19, influenza, CMV and Epstein-Barr virus. The authors suggested that the approach could potentially be generalized to other disease states and immunological phenotypes. An association between a missense DCLRE1C variant and V-gene and J-gene trimming of TCR beta chains was found in a later genetic analysis and replicated in an independent cohort. In a later analysis, HLA-associated TCR beta chains were found to be more clonally expanded and to have lower generation probabilities than equally common non-associated chains. The sequencing pipeline was judged likely to have produced a cluster of highly shared sequence variants as a technical artifact. A total of 150 to 200 TCR beta chains were listed by the study as associated with cytomegalovirus. The cohort was sequenced for TCR beta chains only, and without alpha or paired-chain data the features that could be detected were limited. In vitro tests confirmed that three of the cytomegalovirus-associated TCR beta chains recognize cytomegalovirus antigens. While some public TCRs were present in many individuals, most TCR sequences turned up only very rarely across donors. A later genetic analysis reported fewer N-insertions in productive TCRs among donors in an Asian-associated ancestry cluster than the approximately 700-donor mean. At a false discovery rate of 0.05, a later analysis linked 15,000 to 20,000 TCR beta sequences to specific HLA alleles. Because the 87-base-pair reads could not distinguish some IMGT-functional V segments, including TRBV6-2 and TRBV6-3, those segments were excluded. When HLA alleles, especially DR and DQ, strongly co-occurred, TCR associations were difficult to assign to individual alleles. A later analysis found that most CMV-associated TCR beta chains appeared HLA-restricted, with HLA associations seemingly driven largely by CMV exposure. A further reported finding was that TCR beta sequences accurately predicted the HLA-A and HLA-B alleles for most subjects in the first cohort. The classifier was reported to diagnose cytomegalovirus status with high specificity and sensitivity in both the original cohort and the validation cohort.

As to this clone: This clone's antigen is unknown. No much larger clonotype is one base removed from it; base qualities were not supplied.

This receptor was taken from a man younger than 35 in good health and CMV-seronegative. The sequence is built from TRBV5-6 and TRBJ1-2; 6 matching bases give a weak D call of TRBD1. The sequencing sample was made of PBMCs. The DNA sequence is given as TGTGCCAGCAGCCCATCCGACAGGATCTACCGAGGGGGCTACACCTTC. It encodes CASSPSDRIYRGGYTF.